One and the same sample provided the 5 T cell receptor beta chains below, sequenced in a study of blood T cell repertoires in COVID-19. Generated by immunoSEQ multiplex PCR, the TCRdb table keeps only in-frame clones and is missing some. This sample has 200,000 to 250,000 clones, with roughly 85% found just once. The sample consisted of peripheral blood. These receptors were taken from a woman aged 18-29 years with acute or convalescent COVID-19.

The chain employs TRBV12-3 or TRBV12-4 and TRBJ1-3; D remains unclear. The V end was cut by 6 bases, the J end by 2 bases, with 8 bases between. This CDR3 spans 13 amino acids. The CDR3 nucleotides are TGTGCCAGCAGCCTTGCGACTGGAAACACCATATATTTT. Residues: CASSLATGNTIYF.

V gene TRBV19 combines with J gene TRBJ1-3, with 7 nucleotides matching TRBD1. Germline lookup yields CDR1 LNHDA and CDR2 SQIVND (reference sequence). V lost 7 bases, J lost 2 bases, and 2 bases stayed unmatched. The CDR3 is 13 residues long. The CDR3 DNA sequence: TGTGCCAGTACCACAGGGGCTGGAAACACCATATATTTT. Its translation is CASTTGAGNTIYF.

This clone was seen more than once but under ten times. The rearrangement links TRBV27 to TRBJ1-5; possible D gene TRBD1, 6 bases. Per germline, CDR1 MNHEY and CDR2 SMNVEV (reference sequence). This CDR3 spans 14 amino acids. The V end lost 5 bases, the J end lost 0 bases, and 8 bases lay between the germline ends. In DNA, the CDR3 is TGTGCCAGCAGTACACAGGGTAGCAATCAGCCCCAGCATTTT. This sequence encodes CASSTQGSNQPQHF.

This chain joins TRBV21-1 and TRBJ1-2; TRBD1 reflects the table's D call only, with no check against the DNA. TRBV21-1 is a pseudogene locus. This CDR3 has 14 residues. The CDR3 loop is CASSWDRGYRGYTF. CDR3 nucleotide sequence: TGTGCCAGCAGCTGGGACAGGGGGTACCGCGGCTACACCTTC.

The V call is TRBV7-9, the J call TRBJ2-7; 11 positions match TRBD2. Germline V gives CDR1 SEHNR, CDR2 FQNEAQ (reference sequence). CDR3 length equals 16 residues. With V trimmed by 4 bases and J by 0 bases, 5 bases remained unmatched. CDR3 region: CASSSRLAGPSYEQYF. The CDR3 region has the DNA TGTGCCAGCAGCTCGCGACTAGCGGGACCCTCCTACGAGCAGTACTTC.